Described below is a single TCR beta chain sequence and its context. With 0 bases removed from V and 4 bases from J, the gap between germline ends came to 12 bases. The CDR3 contains 15 residues. The germline V gene encodes CDR1 SGHTA and CDR2 FQGTGA. This entry is derived from a study of resident and recirculating memory T cells in vitiligo. Study in general: Shave-biopsy epidermis from lesional and nonlesional skin was sequenced alongside PBMCs.

Sequenced by immunoSEQ multiplex PCR; TCRdb stores in-frame clones only, minus some. The sample has around 43,000 clones; about nine tenths are singletons. Sample: blood. This rearrangement joins TRBV7-3 to TRBJ1-1; D not certain. This sequence was found in a male donor with vitiligo. CDR3: CASSLTGGSITEAFF. The DNA for the CDR3 is TGTGCCAGCAGCTTAACCGGCGGATCTATCACTGAAGCTTTCTTT.